Presented here are 28 T cell receptor beta chains from one specimen sequenced in a study of blood T cells in healthy people across ages. A second about 7 to 11 cycle PCR used barcoded and J-beta primers. TCRdb reprocessed the 5' RACE reads with MiXCR, giving one entry per CDR3 protein. Counted here are 800,000 to 950,000 distinct CDR3 sequences, around 49% occurring once; the ten biggest clones make up roughly 13%. The sequenced sample was blood. The receptors were sampled from a man younger than 45 in good health.

A word on this clonotype: A much larger clone lies one base from this, so it may be a read error. This chain connects TRBV7-2 to TRBJ2-7; the D is unclear. V was cut by 2 bases and J by 3 bases, with 5 bases left in between. This CDR3 contains 12 residues. CDR1 SGHTA and CDR2 FQGNSA come from the germline V gene. The CDR3 reads CASSLYGYEQYF. CDR3 nucleotide sequence: TGTGCCAGCAGCTTATACGGCTACGAGCAGTACTTC.

The chain is built from TRBV6-2 or TRBV6-3 and TRBJ2-4; no firm D call. CDR1 MNHEY and CDR2 SVGEGT come from the germline V gene. There are 11 residues in the CDR3. Trimming stripped 6 bases from V and 13 bases from J, with 13 bases between. The chain's CDR3 is CASSRGPRQYF. The CDR3 DNA is TGTGCCAGCAGCCGTGGTCCCCGACAGTACTTC.

This clonotype was seen more than once but under ten times. The chain uses TRBV7-3 and TRBJ2-3; possible D gene TRBD2, 6 bases. The ends were cut back, 5 bases at V and 4 bases at J, with 16 bases in the middle. This CDR3 contains 15 residues. Germline lookup yields CDR1 SGHTA and CDR2 FQGTGA. Written as DNA, the CDR3 is TGTGCCAGCAGCCCGGGACTTTCCCATCCAGATACGCAGTATTTT. It is translated as CASSPGLSHPDTQYF.

The chain uses TRBV9 and TRBJ2-5; 8 bases fit TRBD2. V lost 4 bases, J lost 1 base, and 6 bases stayed unmatched. The CDR3 loop spans 15 amino acids. Germline lookup yields CDR1 SGDLS and CDR2 YYNGEE. The DNA for the CDR3 is TGTGCCAGCAGCATCGATAGCGGGGCCCAAGAGACCCAGTACTTC. Its protein product is CASSIDSGAQETQYF.

Ten or more counts support this clonotype. The chain links TRBV24-1 to TRBJ2-1; D gene unclear. Germline-derived CDR1 and CDR2 are KGHDR and SFDVKD. Trimming removed 1 base from V and 8 bases from J, with 23 bases in between. CDR3 length equals 18 residues. CDR3 sequence: CATSDFDLRNPYGDEQFF. The CDR3 bases are TGTGCCACCAGTGATTTTGACCTTCGAAACCCCTACGGTGATGAGCAGTTCTTC.

The sample holds many counts of this clonotype. J is TRBJ1-6 and V is TRBV10-3; D is unclear. The CDR3 runs 13 residues. Deletions cut 8 bases from V and 5 bases from J, with 10 bases between. Looked up from germline, CDR1 is ENHRY and CDR2 is SYGVKD. CDR3 protein: CAISGDHNSPLHF. The CDR3 DNA sequence: TGTGCCATCTCTGGGGATCATAATTCACCCCTCCACTTT.

CDR3 amino acids: CASSRGTSGGRTDTQYF. The DNA for the CDR3 is TGTGCCAGCAGCCGGGGGACTAGCGGGGGTAGAACAGATACGCAGTATTTT. V gene TRBV6-6 combines with J gene TRBJ2-3; 14 nucleotides align to TRBD2. The CDR3 consists of 17 residues. CDR1 is MNHNY and CDR2 is SVGAGI in the germline V gene (reference sequence). Trimming at V came to 6 bases and at J to 3 bases, leaving 8 bases not matched to a gene.

This clonotype was observed a single time. This chain uses TRBV9 with TRBJ2-7; D unresolved. V was trimmed by 2 bases and J by 7 bases, leaving 16 bases between them. Germline assignment: CDR1 SGDLS and CDR2 YYNGEE. The CDR3 runs to 14 residues. The CDR3 DNA is TGTGCCAGCAGCGTCGAATACCGCCACGGTGAGCAGTACTTC. It specifies CASSVEYRHGEQYF.

This clonotype is a singleton in its sample. The chain links TRBV3-1 to TRBJ1-2, with 7 bases aligning to TRBD1. CDR1 and CDR2 from the germline V gene are LGHDT and YNNKEL (reference sequence). The J segment lost 7 bases and the V segment lost 0 bases, leaving 2 bases of the junction unmatched. The CDR3 has 13 residues. The CDR3 region has the DNA TGTGCCAGCAGCCAAGATTGGACAGGTGGCTACACCTTC. Translated, it gives CASSQDWTGGYTF.

A single count supports this clonotype. The chain combines TRBV12-3 or TRBV12-4 with TRBJ1-2, with D possibly matching TRBD1 (6 bases). V lost 2 bases and J lost 2, with 12 bases in between. This CDR3 spans 15 amino acids. The CDR3 DNA is TGTGCCAGCAGTTTATTGGCGACAGGCAACTATGGCTACACCTTC. It codes for CASSLLATGNYGYTF.

This clonotype was detected a few times. This chain uses TRBV10-3 with TRBJ2-3; TRBD1 agrees at 7 bases. Germline CDR1 and CDR2: ENHRY and SYGVKD. The V segment lost 10 bases and the J segment 5 bases; nucleotides outside the gene matches: 12. This CDR3 region has 14 residues. In DNA, the CDR3 is TGTGCCACCTCCGACAGGGCTCAAGGAGATACGCAGTATTTT. It translates to CATSDRAQGDTQYF.

Worth noting for this clonotype: One end of the junction varies from germline; a read error may be responsible. The chain joins TRBV7-9 to TRBJ1-2; D is unresolved. The germline gives CDR1 SEHNR, CDR2 FQNEAQ (reference sequence). The CDR3 consists of 14 residues. The CDR3 DNA sequence: TGTGCCGGCAGCTTTTCCCCCCGGGAACATGGCTACACCTTC. It is translated as CAGSFSPREHGYTF.

The rearrangement joins TRBV10-3 to TRBJ1-1; D is ambiguous. Looked up from germline, CDR1 is ENHRY and CDR2 is SYGVKD. This CDR3 has 13 residues. V lost 2 bases to trimming and J lost 4 bases, with 8 bases between them. The CDR3 DNA is TGTGCCATCAGTGAGAACCGCCCCACTGAAGCTTTCTTT. Translation: CAISENRPTEAFF.

The CDR3 DNA reads TGCGCCAGCAGCTTGGGACAGGGGGCCGCCTTCATGGGCACTGAAGCTTTCTTT. This codes for CASSLGQGAAFMGTEAFF. The rearrangement joins TRBV5-1 to TRBJ1-1, with TRBD1 matching over 10 bases. Unmatched junction bases numbered 12, after V lost 0 bases and J lost 4 bases. Germline lookup yields CDR1 SGHRS and CDR2 YFSETQ. This CDR3 spans 18 amino acids.

With respect to this clonotype: The junction differs from germline at one of its ends, possibly a read error. This rearrangement joins TRBV4-2 to TRBJ2-7, with TRBD1 matching over 8 bases. CDR1 is LGHNA and CDR2 is YNFKEQ in the germline V gene. The CDR3 is 15 residues long. This CDR3 is CASSQSGTGSDEQYF. Written as DNA, the CDR3 is TGTGCCAGCAGCCAGTCCGGGACAGGCTCCGACGAGCAGTACTTC.

About this clonotype: The final CDR3 position lacks the conserved phenylalanine or tryptophan, pointing to a likely read error. The gene calls are TRBV20-1 and TRBJ2-3; possibly TRBD2 for D (5 bases). Deletions cut 3 bases from V and 5 bases from J, with 12 bases between. CDR1 is DFQATT and CDR2 is SNEGSKA in the germline V gene (reference sequence). CDR3 size: 13 residues. CDR3 in amino acids: CSASSQAGDTQYL. CDR3 nucleotide sequence: TGCAGTGCTAGTAGCCAGGCGGGAGATACGCAGTATTTG.

The sample holds a few counts of this clonotype. The V gene is TRBV4-3, the J gene TRBJ2-1, with D perhaps matching TRBD2 (7 bases). The V end lost 0 bases, the J end lost 8 bases, and 14 bases lay between the germline ends. This CDR3 is built from 15 residues. Looked up from germline, CDR1 is LGHNA and CDR2 is YSLEER. Here the CDR3 DNA reads TGCGCCAGCAGCCAAGAGGGGAGGGGGGCCTATGAGCAGTTCTTC. It specifies CASSQEGRGAYEQFF.

The genes are TRBV5-5 and TRBJ2-7; TRBD1 matches 8 bases. Per germline, CDR1 SGHKS and CDR2 YYEKEE (reference sequence). V dropped 5 bases and J dropped 9; count of bases not matched to a gene: 16. CDR3 length: 15 amino acids. CDR3 coding DNA: TGTGCCAGCAGTATGAGCGGACAGGGATCGTCGGGGCAGTACTTC. It translates to CASSMSGQGSSGQYF. Based on the CDR3 plus reference TRBV5-5 and TRBJ2-7, the full variable domain is DAGVTQSPTHLIKTRGQQVTLRCSPISGHKSVSWYQQVLGQGPQFIFQYYEKEERGRGNFPDRFSARQFPNYSSELNVNALLLGDSALYLCASSMSGQGSSGQYFGPGTRLTVT.

The chain has TRBV7-3 and TRBJ1-6, with D unclear. Germline CDR1 and CDR2: SGHTA and FQGTGA. This CDR3 has 16 amino acids. Trimming cost V 2 bases and J 10 bases, with 18 bases left between them. The CDR3 nucleotides read TGTGCCAGCAGCTTAGAGGGAAGGCCCGAGCTATCACCCCTCCACTTT. This codes for CASSLEGRPELSPLHF. Drawing the rest from reference TRBV7-3 and TRBJ1-6, the complete variable domain is GAGVSQTPSNKVTEKGKYVELRCDPISGHTALYWYRQSLGQGPEFLIYFQGTGAADDSGLPNDRFFAVRPEGSVSTLKIQRTERGDSAVYLCASSLEGRPELSPLHFGNGTRLTVT.

Turning to this clonotype: A much larger clone lies one base from this, so it may be a read error. CDR3 amino acids: CSVARTLMSTEAFF. Written as DNA, the CDR3 is TGCAGCGTAGCCCGGACACTCATGAGCACTGAAGCTTTCTTT. The rearrangement joins TRBV29-1 to TRBJ1-1, with D perhaps TRBD1 (5 bases). V lost 6 bases, J lost 4 bases, and 18 bases lay in between. The CDR3 length is 14 residues. Germline V gene lookup returns CDR1 SQVTM and CDR2 ANQGSEA.

This clonotype was counted between two and nine times. This chain joins TRBV4-1 and TRBJ1-1; D unclear. V lost 2 bases and J lost 0, with 13 bases in between. CDR3 size: 16 residues. Per the germline V gene, CDR1 is MGHRA and CDR2 is YSYEKL. The CDR3 nucleotides read TGCGCCAGCAGCCAACGGGCTACTGGGATGAACACTGAAGCTTTCTTT. Protein product: CASSQRATGMNTEAFF.

The V gene is TRBV3-1, the J gene TRBJ2-1; 14 bases line up with TRBD2. This CDR3 has 16 amino acids. Germline V lookup: CDR1 LGHDT, CDR2 YNNKEL (reference sequence). V was clipped by 9 bases and J by 4 bases; unmatched bases: 8. As DNA, the CDR3 is TGTGCCAGTGGTGGGACTAGCGGGGGCCTATACAATGAGCAGTTCTTC. Its translation: CASGGTSGGLYNEQFF.

This clonotype was detected once. The genes are TRBV7-2 and TRBJ2-1; D not resolved. Germline V gives CDR1 SGHTA, CDR2 FQGNSA. CDR3 length: 13 amino acids. V lost 0 bases, J lost 10 bases, and 10 bases lay in between. The DNA for the CDR3 is TGTGCCAGCAGCTTAGCTGGGATAAGGGAGCAGTTCTTC. Its translation is CASSLAGIREQFF.

There are a few counts of this clonotype. A junction end diverges from the germline sequence, so it may reflect a read error. V and J are TRBV7-7 and TRBJ2-1, with unresolved D. Germline values: CDR1 SSHAT, CDR2 FNYEAQ (reference sequence). The CDR3 extends over 13 amino acids. CDR3 nucleotide sequence: TGTGCTAGCAGCTTAGTAACGCGCGGTGAGCAGTTCTTC. It translates to CASSLVTRGEQFF.

This chain uses TRBV5-1 with TRBJ2-1; 12 bases map to TRBD2. Unmatched junction bases numbered 9, after V lost 3 bases and J lost 2 bases. This CDR3 region has 18 residues. Germline V gives CDR1 SGHRS, CDR2 YFSETQ. The CDR3, as DNA: TGCGCCAGCAGCTATAAACTAGCGGGGGGCAATACCTACAATGAGCAGTTCTTC. This codes for CASSYKLAGGNTYNEQFF.

This chain uses TRBV5-1 with TRBJ1-5, with D maybe TRBD1 (6 bases). The CDR3 has 16 amino acids. The germline CDR1 and CDR2 sequences are SGHRS and YFSETQ. V shed 1 base and J shed 4 bases, with 15 bases lying between them. The CDR3 protein is CASSLRGGLNNQPQHF. The CDR3 nucleotides are TGCGCCAGCAGCTTGAGGGGGGGGCTTAATAATCAGCCCCAGCATTTT.

The V call is TRBV6-5, the J call TRBJ1-4; the match to TRBD1 covers 7 bases. With 6 bases clipped from V and 4 bases from J, the junction kept 8 bases outside the gene matches. Germline CDR1 and CDR2: MNHEY and SVGAGI. CDR3 size: 15 residues. The CDR3 region has the DNA TGTGCCAGCAGCCTCGGGACAGCTTATAATGAAAAACTGTTTTTT. Translation gives CASSLGTAYNEKLFF.

This clonotype was counted between two and nine times. The genes are TRBV2 and TRBJ2-5; D unclear. V was pared by 3 bases and J by 2 bases, with 10 bases between. The V gene's germline CDR1 is SNHLY and CDR2 FYNNEI. The CDR3 contains 14 residues. The CDR3 bases are TGTGCCAGCAGTGATGGAGAGCCACAAGAGACCCAGTACTTC. It translates to CASSDGEPQETQYF.